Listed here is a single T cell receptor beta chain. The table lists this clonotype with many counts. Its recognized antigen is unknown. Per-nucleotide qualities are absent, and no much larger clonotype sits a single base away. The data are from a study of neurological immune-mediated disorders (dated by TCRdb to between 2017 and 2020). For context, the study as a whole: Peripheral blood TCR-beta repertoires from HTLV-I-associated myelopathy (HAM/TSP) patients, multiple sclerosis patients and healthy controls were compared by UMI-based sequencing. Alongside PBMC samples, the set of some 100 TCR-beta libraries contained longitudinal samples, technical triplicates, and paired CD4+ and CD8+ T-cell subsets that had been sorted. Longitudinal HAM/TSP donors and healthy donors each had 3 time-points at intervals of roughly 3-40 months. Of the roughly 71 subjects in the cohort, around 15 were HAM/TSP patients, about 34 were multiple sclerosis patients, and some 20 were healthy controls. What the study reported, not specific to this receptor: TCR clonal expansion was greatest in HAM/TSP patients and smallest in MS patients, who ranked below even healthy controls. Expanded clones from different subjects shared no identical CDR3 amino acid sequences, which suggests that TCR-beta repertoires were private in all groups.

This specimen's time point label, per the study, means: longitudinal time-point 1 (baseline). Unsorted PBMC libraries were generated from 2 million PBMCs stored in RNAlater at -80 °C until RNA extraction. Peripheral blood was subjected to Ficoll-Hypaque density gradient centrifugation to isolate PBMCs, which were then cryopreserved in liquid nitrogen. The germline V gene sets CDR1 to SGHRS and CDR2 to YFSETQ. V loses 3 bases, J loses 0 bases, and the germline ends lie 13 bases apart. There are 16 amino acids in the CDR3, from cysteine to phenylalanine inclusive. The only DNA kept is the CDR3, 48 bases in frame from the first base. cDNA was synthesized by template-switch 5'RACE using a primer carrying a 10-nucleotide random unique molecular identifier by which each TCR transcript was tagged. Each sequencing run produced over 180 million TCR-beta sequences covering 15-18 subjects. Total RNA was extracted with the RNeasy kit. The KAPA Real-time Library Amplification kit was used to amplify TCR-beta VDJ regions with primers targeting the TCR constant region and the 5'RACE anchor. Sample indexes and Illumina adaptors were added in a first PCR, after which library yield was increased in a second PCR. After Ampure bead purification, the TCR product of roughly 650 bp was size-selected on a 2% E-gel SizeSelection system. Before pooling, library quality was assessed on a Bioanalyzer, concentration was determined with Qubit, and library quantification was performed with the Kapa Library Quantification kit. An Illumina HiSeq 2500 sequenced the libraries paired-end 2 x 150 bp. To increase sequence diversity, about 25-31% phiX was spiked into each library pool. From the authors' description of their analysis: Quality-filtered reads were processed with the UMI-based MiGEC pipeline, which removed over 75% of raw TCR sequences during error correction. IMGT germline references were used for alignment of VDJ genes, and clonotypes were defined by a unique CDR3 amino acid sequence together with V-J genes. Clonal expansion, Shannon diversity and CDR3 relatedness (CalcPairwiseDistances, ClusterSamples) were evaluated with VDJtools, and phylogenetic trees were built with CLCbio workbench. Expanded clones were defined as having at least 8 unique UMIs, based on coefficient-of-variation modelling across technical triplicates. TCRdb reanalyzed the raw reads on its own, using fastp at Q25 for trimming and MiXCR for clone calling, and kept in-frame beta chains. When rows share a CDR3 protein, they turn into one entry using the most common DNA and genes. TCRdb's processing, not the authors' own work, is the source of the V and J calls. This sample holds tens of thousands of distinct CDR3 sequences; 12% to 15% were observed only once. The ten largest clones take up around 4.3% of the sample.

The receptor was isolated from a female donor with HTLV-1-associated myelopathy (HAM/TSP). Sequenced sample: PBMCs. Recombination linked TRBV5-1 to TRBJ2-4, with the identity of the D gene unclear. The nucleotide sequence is TGCGCCAGCAGCTACGCTGTGGGGTTAGCCAAAAACATTCAGTACTTC. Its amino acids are CASSYAVGLAKNIQYF. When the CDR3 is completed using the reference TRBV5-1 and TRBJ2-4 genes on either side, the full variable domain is KAGVTQTPRYLIKTRGQQVTLSCSPISGHRSVSWYQQTPGQGLQFLFEYFSETQRNKGNFPGRFSGRQFSNSRSEMNVSTLELGDSALYLCASSYAVGLAKNIQYFGAGTRLSVL.